Shown below are 2 T cell receptor beta chains from a single sample sequenced in a study of T cells in Graves' hyperthyroidism and ophthalmopathy. TCR beta CDR3 sequences were amplified from RNA transcripts. When the TCR CDR3 underwent first-round RT-PCR, the HTBI primer set was used. MiXCR, run by TCRdb on the multiplex PCR reads, gives a single entry per CDR3 protein. The profile shows 90,000 to 120,000 distinct CDR3 sequences, about 15% of them singletons. Material: blood. The receptor source for this set is a woman aged 50 to 60 with Graves' hyperthyroidism.

In this sample, this clonotype turned up many times. The rearrangement uses TRBV28 and TRBJ2-1, with D perhaps assigned TRBD1 or TRBD2 (5 bases each). The V and J ends lost 2 bases and 4 bases respectively, with 12 bases between them. This CDR3 is built from 15 residues. CDR1 and CDR2 (germline): MDHEN, SYDVKM. The DNA of the CDR3 is TGTGCCAGCAGTTTACAGGGAGTCGGTTACAATGAGCAGTTCTTC. Its protein is CASSLQGVGYNEQFF.

The chain recombines TRBV11-2 with TRBJ2-5; 7 nucleotides align to TRBD1. CDR1 is SGHAT and CDR2 is FQNNGV in the germline V gene. V was pared by 2 bases and J by 2 bases, with 2 bases of the junction left unmatched. The length of the CDR3 is 14 residues. DNA of the CDR3: TGTGCCAGCAGCTTAAGCAGGGGGCAAGAGACCCAGTACTTC. It codes for CASSLSRGQETQYF.